The T cell receptor beta chain described here comes from a study of CD8 T cells in Susac syndrome. CD8+ and CD4+ T cells taken from blood had their TCR beta sequenced. The V end was cut by 5 bases, the J end by 7 bases, with 21 bases between. This CDR3 region has 15 residues. Germline assignment: CDR1 KGHSH and CDR2 LQKENI. RNA in amounts of roughly 0.5 to 1 ug was reverse transcribed with random hexamers. Amplification of TCR beta CDR3 by immunoSEQ multiplex PCR spanned 54 Vbeta and 13 Jbeta. TCRdb processed the immunoSEQ multiplex PCR reads anew with MiXCR; each CDR3 protein has one entry. This table has some 170,000 distinct CDR3 sequences, 93% appearing once.

Sequenced material: CD4+ T cells from PBMCs. The rearrangement uses TRBV18 and TRBJ2-7; maybe TRBD2 (6 bases). The clonotype comes from a human donor in good health. The DNA of the CDR3 is TGTGCCAGCTCAGACTTCGCGGGGACGACTGGGGAGCAGTACTTC. This sequence encodes CASSDFAGTTGEQYF.